This TCR beta chain came from a study of blood T cell repertoires in COVID-19. This clone was picked up a small number of times. CDR3 length: 13 amino acids. Germline V gene lookup returns CDR1 LNHDA and CDR2 SQIVND (reference sequence). The J segment lost 8 bases and the V segment lost 7 bases, leaving 7 bases of the junction unmatched. The method was immunoSEQ multiplex PCR; TCRdb's version includes in-frame clones alone and lacks a portion of them. The table lists some 140,000 clones, around 79% of them singletons, with 4% to 5% in the top ten. Sequenced material: peripheral blood. This sequence was found in a woman in her seventies with COVID-19, enrolled during active disease. The J gene is TRBJ1-4, the V gene TRBV19, with 7 bases matching TRBD1. The CDR3 DNA sequence: TGTGCCAGTATGGCACAGGGGCGAGAAAAACTGTTTTTT. Translation: CASMAQGREKLFF.